Below, one T cell receptor (beta chain) is given with its context. Reverse transcription used about 0.45 to 1 ug RNA and random hexamers. TCRdb reprocessed the immunoSEQ multiplex PCR reads with MiXCR, giving one entry per CDR3 protein. Of roughly 200,000 distinct CDR3 sequences listed, about 94% are singletons. V lost 3 bases and J 9 bases, leaving 19 bases between the germline ends. CDR1 SGHRS and CDR2 YFSETQ come from the germline V gene. CDR3 size: 14 residues. TEMRA cells were FACS-enriched, and CD8+ and CD4+ T cells were isolated negatively. The record originates from a study of CD8 T cells in Susac syndrome.

The V call is TRBV5-1, the J call TRBJ2-7, with a possible D match to TRBD1 (6 bases). This sequence was found in a human donor with multiple sclerosis. The sequencing sample was made of CD4+ T cells from PBMCs. CDR3 in amino acids: CASSWEQGPLGQYF. CDR3 sequence (DNA): TGCGCCAGCAGCTGGGAACAGGGTCCCTTGGGGCAGTACTTC.